This TCR beta chain emerged from a study of blood T cell repertoires in COVID-19 (TCRdb year 2020). As for the study more broadly: The collaborator samples originated in the United States, Italy and Spain and spanned the acute and convalescent phases of COVID-19. Deeply sampled blood TCRbeta repertoires from subjects exposed to, actively infected with, or recovered from COVID-19 were included in the dataset. Samples came from the ongoing ImmuneRACE study (first 160 participants) plus 1,254 subjects from 6 global collaborators. A freely available public database, intended as a resource for researchers studying the immune response to SARS-CoV-2, is where the repertoires were released. The prospective study material was composed of cDNA or gDNA derived from T cells, B-cell-depleted T cells, or PBMCs. Where available, HLA class I and class II types were obtained from metadata supplied by the sample provider rather than from assay-based typing. A de-identified subject ID, COVID-19 status, age in years and sex were almost always included in the sample metadata. The paper's findings and limits, for the study overall: Clinical and demographic metadata were provided uncurated, with the amount varying by source and participant.

In the prospective study, participants were roughly 18 to 100 years old, resided in approximately 22 geographic areas of the United States, and were enrolled through a virtual design. In the prospective study, cohorts were assigned on the basis of participant-reported clinical history obtained from a screening survey and a study questionnaire. Recovered participants in ImmuneRACE Cohort 3 were defined by two consecutive negative NP/OP PCR tests, clearance by a healthcare professional, or resolution of symptoms. Each participant in the prospective study had whole blood, serum and a nasopharyngeal or oropharyngeal swab collected by mobile phlebotomists. Over a roughly 2-month period, participants in the prospective study had the option of providing additional blood draws and questionnaires. Blood samples from the prospective study were shipped frozen or at room temperature prior to DNA extraction.

TCRbeta CDR3 regions were amplified from genomic DNA by means of the immunoSEQ Assay, a bias-controlled multiplex PCR. The study's own analysis went as follows. The number of nucleated cells in each sample was estimated by amplification of reference gene primers within the assay. To quantify the absolute abundance of each unique TCRbeta CDR3 rearrangement, sequence reads were collapsed and filtered. Productive Simpson clonality was computed per sample as the square root of Simpson's diversity index over productive rearrangements. This immuneACCESS table, as held by TCRdb, lists in-frame sequences with V and J called but not all clones. Of the missing ones, under half trace to an unresolved V gene in checked studies; the others have no known cause. The DNA was the basis for D and trimming; V, J and clone size are from that table. The sample table holds just over 300,000 clones, of which around 90% were seen once. The biggest ten clones account for approximately 9% of the sample.

The junction shows trimming of 6 bases on V and 4 bases on J, and the gene matches do not reach 8 bases of it. The CDR3 holds 15 amino acids from the cysteine to the phenylalanine. Only the CDR3 DNA stays, 45 bases, in frame from base 1. CDR1 and CDR2, looked up from the germline V gene (reference sequence), are LNHDA and SQIVND. With respect to this clone: The antigen it binds to is not known. Per-base qualities were not stored, and no clone one base away is much larger.

The sequencing sample was made of PBMCs or T cells enriched from blood (not recorded which). The receptor chain draws on TRBV19 and TRBJ1-2; TRBD1 fits 10 bases in the junction. This clonotype was sampled from a woman under 30 who had recovered from COVID-19. CDR3 reads: CASSRGQGPGYGYTF. The DNA is TGTGCCAGTAGCCGGGGACAGGGGCCAGGCTATGGCTACACCTTC. When the CDR3 is completed using the reference TRBV19 and TRBJ1-2 genes on either side, the full variable domain is DGGITQSPKYLFRKEGQNVTLSCEQNLNHDAMYWYRQDPGQGLRLIYYSQIVNDFQKGDIAEGYSVSREKKESFPLTVTSAQKNPTAFYLCASSRGQGPGYGYTFGSGTRLTVV.